The entry that follows covers one TCR beta chain sequence. Antigen: not known. CDR1 is SGHAT, CDR2 FQNNGV, per germline. V lost 5 bases, J lost 3 bases, and 17 bases lay in between. The CDR3 has 16 amino acids. These data originate in a study of shared clonotypes between healthy human individuals. Findings and caveats of the study: Generation of non-shared clonotypes was less probable than generation of clonotypes shared by all four donors.

All donors were Caucasian adults living in Nashville, Tennessee. Several immunoSEQ plates held equal portions of the genomic DNA taken from each subset. Sequencing was performed with immunoSEQ multiplex PCR; in TCRdb, only in-frame clones are kept and a portion is missing. The sample has under 1,900,000 clones, 98% seen once. The sequencing input was naive CD4+ T cells sorted from blood. The subset is: CD45RA+ positively selected. The chain combines TRBV11-2 with TRBJ1-5; maybe TRBD1 (6 bases). The sequence derives from a man aged 30 to 45 in good health. CDR3 protein: CASSPPTGNLNQPQHF. As DNA, the CDR3 is TGTGCCAGCAGCCCCCCCACAGGGAATCTCAATCAGCCCCAGCATTTT.